These T cell receptor beta chains were read from a single sample in a study of beta chain features in type 1 diabetes. Generated by immunoSEQ multiplex PCR, the TCRdb table keeps only in-frame clones and is missing some. Of more than 300,000 clones in the sample, around 9% were seen once. Sequencing input: central memory CD4+ T cells from blood. These receptors all stem from a young man with type 1 diabetes. Each CDR3 is given with its conserved first and last residue. The D gene is left open where the match is weak. Size is omitted from some rows. Given values are once, few, many or a class for expanded clones.

j_call | v_call | d_call | clone_size | cdr3_aa | cdr3_nt
TRBJ2-6 | TRBV5-4 | TRBD1 | few | CACSVAQGARSGANVLTF | TGTGCCTGCAGCGTTGCACAGGGGGCCCGCTCTGGGGCCAACGTCCTGACTTTC
TRBJ2-2 | TRBV18 | . | . | CATTSRVENTGELFF | TGTGCCACCACGTCTAGGGTAGAGAACACCGGGGAGCTGTTTTTT
TRBJ1-1 | TRBV5-1 | . | few | CASSPALDKNTEAFF | TGCGCCAGCAGCCCGGCCTTGGACAAGAACACTGAAGCTTTCTTT
TRBJ2-5 | TRBV29-1 | . | once | CSVEPPGNQETQYF | TGCAGCGTTGAACCCCCAGGGAACCAAGAGACCCAGTACTTC
TRBJ1-1 | TRBV4-3 | . | . | CASSQDWGTEAFF | TGCGCCAGCAGCCAAGATTGGGGCACTGAAGCTTTCTTT
TRBJ2-5 | TRBV11-2 | TRBD1 | few | CASSRPGQGRETQYF | TGTGCCAGCAGCCGACCGGGACAGGGAAGGGAGACCCAGTACTTC
TRBJ1-1 | TRBV2 | . | many | CASSVQGQATEAFF | TGTGCCAGCAGCGTCCAGGGCCAAGCCACTGAAGCTTTCTTT
TRBJ2-3 | TRBV7-2 | . | . | CASSLMGSTDTQYF | TGTGCCAGCAGCTTAATGGGTAGCACAGATACGCAGTATTTT
TRBJ1-5 | TRBV11-2 | . | few | CASSLIYNQPQHF | TGTGCCAGCAGCTTAATCTATAATCAGCCCCAGCATTTT
TRBJ2-2 | TRBV7-7 | TRBD2 | few | CASSESGAPTGELFF | TGTGCTAGCAGCGAGAGCGGGGCTCCAACCGGGGAGCTGTTTTTT
TRBJ2-4 | TRBV7-2 | . | . | CASSLVQRDIQYF | TGTGCCAGCAGCTTAGTACAGCGCGATATTCAGTACTTC
TRBJ1-5 | TRBV6-1 | TRBD1 | . | CASSATGQGWDQPQHF | TGTGCCAGCAGTGCGACTGGACAGGGATGGGATCAGCCCCAGCATTTT
TRBJ1-2 | TRBV4-3 | TRBD1 | few | CASSYGTGSYGYTF | TGCGCCAGCAGTTACGGGACAGGATCCTATGGCTACACCTTC
TRBJ1-1 | TRBV5-1 | . | . | CASSPQRAGEAFF | TGCGCCAGCAGCCCCCAGCGGGCCGGGGAAGCTTTCTTT
TRBJ2-1 | TRBV27 | TRBD1 | . | CASWGQSNEQFF | TGTGCCAGCTGGGGACAGTCTAATGAGCAGTTCTTC
TRBJ2-3 | TRBV6-5 | . | . | CASSSGDGPDTQYF | TGTGCCAGCAGTTCCGGAGACGGACCAGATACGCAGTATTTT
TRBJ2-4 | TRBV5-1 | . | . | CASSLGGRDQNIQYF | TGCGCCAGCAGCTTGGGAGGCAGGGACCAAAACATTCAGTACTTC
TRBJ1-2 | TRBV2 | . | few | CASSEIFNYGYTF | TGTGCCAGCAGTGAGATATTCAACTATGGCTACACCTTC